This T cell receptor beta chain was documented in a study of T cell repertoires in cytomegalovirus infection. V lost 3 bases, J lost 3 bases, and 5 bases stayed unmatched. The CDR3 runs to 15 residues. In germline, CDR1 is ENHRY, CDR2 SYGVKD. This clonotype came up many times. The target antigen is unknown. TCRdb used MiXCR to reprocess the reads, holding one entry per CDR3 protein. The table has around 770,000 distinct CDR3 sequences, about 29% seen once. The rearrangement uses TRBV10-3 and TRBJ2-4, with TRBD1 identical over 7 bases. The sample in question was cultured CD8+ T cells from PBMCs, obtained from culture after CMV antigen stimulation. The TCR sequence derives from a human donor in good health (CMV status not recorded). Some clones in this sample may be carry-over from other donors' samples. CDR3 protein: CAISDPDRDKNIQYF. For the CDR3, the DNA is TGTGCCATCAGTGACCCTGACAGGGACAAAAACATTCAGTACTTC.